This record looks at one T cell receptor (beta chain) sequence and its context. This entry is derived from a study of blood T cell repertoires in COVID-19. Study as a whole: T cells, B-cell-depleted T cells, or PBMCs provided the cDNA or gDNA that served as material.

Assay used: immunoSEQ multiplex PCR; TCRdb lists only in-frame clones, some missing. The data contain 300,000 or so clones, 80% to 90% of them singletons. Cohorts were determined from participant-reported clinical history. The CDR3 sequence is 18 residues long. V dropped 3 bases and J dropped 7; count of bases not matched to a gene: 14. Germline CDR1 and CDR2: LNHDA and SQIVND (reference sequence). The chain joins TRBV19 to TRBJ2-1; 11 positions agree with TRBD2. The sequence derives from a woman in her late teens or twenties who had recovered from COVID-19. What was sequenced was PBMCs or T cells enriched from blood (not recorded which). CDR3 residues: CASSILLIAGGFGNEQFF. CDR3 bases: TGTGCCAGTAGTATCCTTTTAATAGCGGGAGGGTTCGGAAATGAGCAGTTCTTC.